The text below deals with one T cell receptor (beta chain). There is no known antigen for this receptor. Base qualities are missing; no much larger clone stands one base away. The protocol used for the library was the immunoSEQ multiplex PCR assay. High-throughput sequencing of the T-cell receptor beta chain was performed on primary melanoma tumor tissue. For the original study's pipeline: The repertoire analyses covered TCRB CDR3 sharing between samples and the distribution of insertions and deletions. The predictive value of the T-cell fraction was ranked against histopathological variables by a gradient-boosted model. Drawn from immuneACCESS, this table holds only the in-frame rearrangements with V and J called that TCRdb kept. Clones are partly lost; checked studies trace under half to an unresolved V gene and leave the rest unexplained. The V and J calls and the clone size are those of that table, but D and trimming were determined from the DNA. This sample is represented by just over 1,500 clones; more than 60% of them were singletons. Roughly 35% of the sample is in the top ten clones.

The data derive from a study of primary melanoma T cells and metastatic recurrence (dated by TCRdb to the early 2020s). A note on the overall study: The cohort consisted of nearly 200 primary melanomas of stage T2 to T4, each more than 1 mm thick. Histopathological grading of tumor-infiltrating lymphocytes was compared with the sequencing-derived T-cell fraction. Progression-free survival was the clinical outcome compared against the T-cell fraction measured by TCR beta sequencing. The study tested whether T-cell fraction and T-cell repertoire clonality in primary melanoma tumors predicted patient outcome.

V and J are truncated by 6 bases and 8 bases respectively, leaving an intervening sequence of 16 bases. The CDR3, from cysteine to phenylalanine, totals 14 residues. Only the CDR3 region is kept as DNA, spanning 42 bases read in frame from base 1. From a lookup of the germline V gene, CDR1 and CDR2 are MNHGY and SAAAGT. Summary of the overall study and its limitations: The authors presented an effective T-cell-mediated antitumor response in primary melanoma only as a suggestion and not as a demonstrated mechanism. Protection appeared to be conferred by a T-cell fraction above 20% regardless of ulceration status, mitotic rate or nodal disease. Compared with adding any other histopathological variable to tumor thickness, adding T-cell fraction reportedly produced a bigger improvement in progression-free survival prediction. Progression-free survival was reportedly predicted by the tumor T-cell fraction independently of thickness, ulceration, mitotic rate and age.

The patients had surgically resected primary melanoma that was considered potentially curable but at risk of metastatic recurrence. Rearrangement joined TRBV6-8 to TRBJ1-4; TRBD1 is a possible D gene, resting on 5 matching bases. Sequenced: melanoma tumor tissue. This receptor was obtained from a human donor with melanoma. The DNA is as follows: TGTGCCAGCAGGGCAGGGACCTTCGGGGAAAAACTGTTTTTT. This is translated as CASRAGTFGEKLFF.